The 21 T cell receptor beta chains below all came from one sample that was sequenced in a study of blood T cell repertoires in COVID-19. Produced via immunoSEQ multiplex PCR; TCRdb's table is partial and in-frame only. The sample includes fewer than 300,000 clones, about nine tenths of them seen just once. What was sequenced was peripheral blood. Receptors originate from a woman in her twenties or thirties with COVID-19, enrolled during active disease.

This clone was observed once. V and J are TRBV3-1 (or the pseudogene TRBV3-2) and TRBJ2-4, with 8 bases aligning to TRBD2. CDR3 length: 16 residues. CDR1 LGHDT and CDR2 YNNKEL come from the germline V gene (reference sequence). The V gene end was trimmed by 2 bases and the J gene end by 3 bases; junction bases not matched to a gene: 6. The CDR3 loop is CASSQFLAGNKNIQYF. The CDR3 DNA reads TGTGCCAGCAGCCAATTTTTAGCGGGAAACAAAAACATTCAGTACTTC.

The DNA of the CDR3 is TGTGCCAGCGCACAGGACAGGGGGGTCTATGGCTACACCTTC. It specifies CASAQDRGVYGYTF. The chain links TRBV7-8 to TRBJ1-2, with TRBD1 identical over 10 bases. The junction had 7 bases not matched to a gene; V was cut back by 8 bases and J by 4 bases. The germline V gene has CDR1 SGHVS and CDR2 FQNEAQ. The CDR3 covers 14 residues.

The rearrangement links TRBV2 to TRBJ2-2; D call uncertain. This CDR3 comprises 15 residues. CDR1 and CDR2 (germline): SNHLY, FYNNEI. Trimming left V 5 bases short and J 4 bases short, with 14 bases between. The CDR3 region is CASSPSVPGTGELFF. DNA of the CDR3: TGTGCCAGCAGTCCTAGTGTGCCGGGCACCGGGGAGCTGTTTTTT. Looking up the rest from reference TRBV2 and TRBJ2-2 gives the full variable domain: EPEVTQTPSHQVTQMGQEVILRCVPISNHLYFYWYRQILGQKVEFLVSFYNNEISEKSEIFDDQFSVERPDGSNFTLKIRSTKLEDSAMYFCASSPSVPGTGELFFGEGSRLTVL.

In this sample, this clone turned up a few times. CDR3 bases: TGTGCCAGCAGAATCGCAGGGAACGTGCGAGCCGAGCAGTACTTC. This codes for CASRIAGNVRAEQYF. The chain carries TRBV7-2 and TRBJ2-7; a weak D match, TRBD1 (5 bases). CDR3 length: 15 residues. Germline CDR1 reads SGHTA; CDR2 reads FQGNSA. With 6 bases removed from V and 6 bases from J, the gap between germline ends came to 21 bases.

The genes are TRBV6-5 and TRBJ2-7; 12 bases map to TRBD2. J gave up 6 bases and V 4 bases, and 7 bases lay outside the gene matches. This CDR3 is 15 amino acids long. Germline loops: CDR1 MNHEY, CDR2 SVGAGI. CDR3 region: CASSLRLAGAPEQYF. DNA of the CDR3: TGTGCCAGCAGTTTGAGACTAGCGGGAGCCCCCGAGCAGTACTTC.

The CDR3 spells CASSLGPPTEAFF. The CDR3, as DNA: TGTGCCAGCAGCTTAGGGCCTCCCACTGAAGCTTTCTTT. The chain links TRBV7-6 to TRBJ1-1; D remains unclear. Germline V gene lookup returns CDR1 SGHVS and CDR2 FNYEAQ. This CDR3 region has 13 residues. V was cut by 1 base and J by 4 bases, with 7 bases left in between. Combining the CDR3 with reference TRBV7-6 and TRBJ1-1 gives the whole variable domain GAGVSQSPRYKVTKRGQDVALRCDPISGHVSLYWYRQALGQGPEFLTYFNYEAQQDKSGLPNDRFSAERPEGSISTLTIQRTEQRDSAMYRCASSLGPPTEAFFGQGTRLTVV.

This clone was recorded only once. This CDR3 reads CASSLQTGGTEAFF. For the CDR3, the DNA is TGTGCCAGCAGCTTACAAACAGGGGGCACTGAAGCTTTCTTT. V gene TRBV14 combines with J gene TRBJ1-1; 8 nucleotides match TRBD1. The germline V gene has CDR1 SGHDN and CDR2 FVKESK. Trimming cost V 5 bases and J 4 bases; bases outside gene matches: 6. This CDR3 comprises 14 residues.

The chain carries TRBV5-1 and TRBJ2-2, with 9 bases fitting TRBD2. The V gene's germline CDR1 is SGHRS and CDR2 YFSETQ. Trimming cost V 4 bases and J 7 bases; bases outside gene matches: 11. The CDR3 has 16 amino acids. CDR3 protein: CASSPPGGRADGELFF. For the CDR3, the DNA is TGCGCCAGCAGCCCTCCGGGCGGGAGGGCCGACGGGGAGCTGTTTTTT.

The chain couples TRBV4-1 to TRBJ1-5; 9 nucleotides line up with TRBD1. This CDR3 is 15 amino acids long. The germline V gene encodes CDR1 MGHRA and CDR2 YSYEKL. The V segment lost 1 base and the J segment 5 bases; nucleotides outside the gene matches: 3. Written as DNA, the CDR3 is TGCGCCAGCAGCCAAGCCGGGACAGGGTATCAGCCCCAGCATTTT. This gives the protein CASSQAGTGYQPQHF.

This chain uses TRBV7-3 with TRBJ2-2, with TRBD1 matching over 7 bases. Trimming cost V 5 bases and J 1 base; bases outside gene matches: 10. The germline CDR1 and CDR2 sequences are SGHTA and FQGTGA. This CDR3 spans 17 amino acids. CDR3 residues: CASSPKRGQKNTGELFF. The DNA of the CDR3 is TGTGCCAGCAGCCCTAAACGGGGACAGAAGAACACCGGGGAGCTGTTTTTT. The variable domain in full, with the rest retrieved from reference TRBV7-3 and TRBJ2-2, is GAGVSQTPSNKVTEKGKYVELRCDPISGHTALYWYRQSLGQGPEFLIYFQGTGAADDSGLPNDRFFAVRPEGSVSTLKIQRTERGDSAVYLCASSPKRGQKNTGELFFGEGSRLTVL.

The rearrangement joins TRBV5-8 to TRBJ2-1; 7 bases match TRBD2. The ends lost 3 bases at V and 0 bases at J; junction bases unmatched: 6. This CDR3 has 16 residues. CDR1 is SGHTS, CDR2 YDEGEE, per germline. CDR3 amino acids: CASSSLAVSSYNEQFF. In DNA, the CDR3 is TGTGCCAGCAGCTCCCTAGCGGTTAGCTCCTACAATGAGCAGTTCTTC.

The rearrangement uses TRBV30 and TRBJ2-6; D uncertain. The V gene's germline CDR1 is GTSNPN and CDR2 SVGIG (reference sequence). CDR3 size: 14 residues. Between the trimmed V and J ends, which lost 3 bases and 2 bases, there was a span of 8 bases. CDR3 amino acids: CAWSTVTGANVLTF. The CDR3 region has the DNA TGTGCCTGGAGCACGGTTACTGGGGCCAACGTCCTGACTTTC.

To note about this clone: A junction boundary mismatches the germline segment, possibly from a read error. The chain couples TRBV11-2 to TRBJ1-3, with 7 positions matching TRBD1. The CDR3 covers 14 residues. Germline-derived CDR1 and CDR2 are SGHAT and FQNNGV. CDR3 residues: CASSLDRAGNTIYF. CDR3 sequence (DNA): TGTGCCAGCAGCCTAGACAGGGCTGGAAACACCATATATTTT.

This clone occurred once. The chain recombines TRBV6-1 with TRBJ2-5; maybe TRBD2 (6 bases). The CDR3 runs 15 residues. Per the germline V gene, CDR1 is MNHNS and CDR2 is SASEGT. Trimming removed 2 bases from V and 5 bases from J, with 15 bases in between. Here the CDR3 DNA reads TGTGCCAGCAGTGAACGAGCGGGCCCCCGGGAGACCCAGTACTTC. Protein: CASSERAGPRETQYF.

The J gene is TRBJ2-7, the V gene TRBV27, with 9 bases aligning to TRBD2. This CDR3 has 14 amino acids. Germline assignment: CDR1 MNHEY and CDR2 SMNVEV (reference sequence). V trimming: 8 bases; J trimming: 3 bases; junction bases outside the gene matches: 8. The CDR3 DNA is TGTGCCAGCGGCGGGACTAGCAGTTACTACGAGCAGTACTTC. This codes for CASGGTSSYYEQYF.

The chain uses TRBV6-1 and TRBJ2-7; 9 nucleotides match TRBD1. The CDR3 is made up of 14 amino acids. Unmatched junction bases numbered 5, after V lost 2 bases and J lost 6 bases. Looked up from germline, CDR1 is MNHNS and CDR2 is SASEGT. The CDR3 coding sequence is TGTGCCAGCAGTGAACGACAGGGGGTTGGCGAGCAGTACTTC. Translated, it gives CASSERQGVGEQYF.

J is TRBJ2-1 and V is TRBV11-3; 7 nucleotides match TRBD2. From germline, CDR1 is SGHNT and CDR2 YENEEA. The ends lost 4 bases at V and 6 bases at J; junction bases unmatched: 6. The CDR3 loop spans 14 amino acids. CDR3 sequence: CASSSSGNRNEQFF. CDR3 nucleotides: TGTGCCAGCAGCTCCAGCGGGAATCGCAATGAGCAGTTCTTC.

Notes on this clone: Other nucleotide sequences in the sample specify the same CDR3. This chain connects TRBV3-1 (or the pseudogene TRBV3-2) to TRBJ1-1; a weak D match, TRBD1 (5 bases). The CDR3 consists of 13 residues. Trimming took off 2 bases at V and 4 bases at J, with 8 bases between the two ends. In germline, CDR1 is LGHDT, CDR2 YNNKEL (reference sequence). Written as DNA, the CDR3 is TGTGCCAGCAGCCAACTCGGGGGCACTGAAGCTTTCTTT. Translation: CASSQLGGTEAFF.

The rearrangement joins TRBV6-4 to TRBJ2-1, with 14 bases fitting TRBD2. The J segment lost 7 bases and the V segment lost 4 bases, leaving 6 bases of the junction unmatched. The length of the CDR3 is 16 residues. CDR1 is MRHNA and CDR2 is SNTAGT in the germline V gene. The CDR3 spells CASSVTGTSGSNEQFF. The CDR3 DNA reads TGTGCCAGCAGTGTCACCGGGACTAGCGGGAGTAATGAGCAGTTCTTC.

The chain combines TRBV7-2 with TRBJ2-7; no clear D. Germline CDR1 is SGHTA and CDR2 is FQGNSA. The CDR3 totals 15 residues. The V end was cut by 4 bases, the J end by 0 bases, with 13 bases between. As DNA, the CDR3 is TGTGCCAGCAGCTCCTACTCCTCGTCCTCCTACGAGCAGTACTTC. Translating gives CASSSYSSSSYEQYF.

The rearrangement joins TRBV18 to TRBJ2-7; the D gene is possibly TRBD1 (6 bases). CDR3 length equals 11 residues. With 6 bases removed from V and 3 bases from J, the gap between germline ends came to 6 bases. The germline gives CDR1 KGHSH, CDR2 LQKENI. The CDR3 nucleotides are TGTGCCAGCTCGGACAGCTACGAGCAGTACTTC. Amino acids: CASSDSYEQYF.